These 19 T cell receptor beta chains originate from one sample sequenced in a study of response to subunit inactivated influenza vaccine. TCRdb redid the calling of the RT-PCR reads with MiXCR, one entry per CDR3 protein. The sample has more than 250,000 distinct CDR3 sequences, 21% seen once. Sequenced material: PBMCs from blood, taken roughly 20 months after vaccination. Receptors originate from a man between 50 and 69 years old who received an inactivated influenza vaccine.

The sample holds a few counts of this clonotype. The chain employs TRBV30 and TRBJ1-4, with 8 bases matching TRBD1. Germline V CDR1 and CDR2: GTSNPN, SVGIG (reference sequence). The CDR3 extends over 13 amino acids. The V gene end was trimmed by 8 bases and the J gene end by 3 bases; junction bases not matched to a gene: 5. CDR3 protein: CAGQGAANEKLFF. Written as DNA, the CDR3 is TGTGCCGGACAGGGCGCTGCTAATGAAAAACTGTTTTTT. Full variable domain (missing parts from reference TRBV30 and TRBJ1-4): SQTIHQWPATLVQPVGSPLSLECTVEGTSNPNLYWYRQAAGRGLQLLFYSVGIGQISSEVPQNLSASRPQDRQFILSSKKLLLSDSGFYLCAGQGAANEKLFFGSGTQLSVL.

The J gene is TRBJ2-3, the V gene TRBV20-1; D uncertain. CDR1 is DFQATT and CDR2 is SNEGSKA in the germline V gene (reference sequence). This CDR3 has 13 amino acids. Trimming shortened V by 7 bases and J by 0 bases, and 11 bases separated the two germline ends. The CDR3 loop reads CSVQATSTDTQYF. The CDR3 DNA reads TGCAGTGTGCAGGCCACTAGCACAGATACGCAGTATTTT.

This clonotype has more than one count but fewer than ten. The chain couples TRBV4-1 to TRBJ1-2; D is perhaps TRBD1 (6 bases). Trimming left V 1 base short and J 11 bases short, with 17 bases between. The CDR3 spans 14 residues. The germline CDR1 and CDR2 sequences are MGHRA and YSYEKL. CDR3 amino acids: CASSQVEGDLGYTF. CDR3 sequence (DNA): TGCGCCAGCAGCCAAGTCGAGGGGGACTTAGGATACACCTTC.

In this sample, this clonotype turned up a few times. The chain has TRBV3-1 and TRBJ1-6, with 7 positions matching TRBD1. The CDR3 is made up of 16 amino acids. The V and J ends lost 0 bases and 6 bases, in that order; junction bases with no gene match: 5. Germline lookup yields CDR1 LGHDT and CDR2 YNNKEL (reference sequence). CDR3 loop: CASSQEIRQGNSPLHF. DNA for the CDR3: TGTGCCAGCAGCCAAGAGATTAGACAGGGTAATTCACCCCTCCACTTT. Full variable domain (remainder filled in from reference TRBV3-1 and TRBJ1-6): DTAVSQTPKYLVTQMGNDKSIKCEQNLGHDTMYWYKQDSKKFLKIMFSYNNKELIINETVPNRFSPKSPDKAHLNLHINSLELGDSAVYFCASSQEIRQGNSPLHFGNGTRLTVT.

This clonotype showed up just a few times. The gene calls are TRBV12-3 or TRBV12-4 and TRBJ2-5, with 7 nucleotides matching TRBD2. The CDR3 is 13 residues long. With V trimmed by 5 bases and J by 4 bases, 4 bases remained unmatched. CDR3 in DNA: TGTGCCAGCAGTCAGCGGGAAACAGAGACCCAGTACTTC. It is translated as CASSQRETETQYF.

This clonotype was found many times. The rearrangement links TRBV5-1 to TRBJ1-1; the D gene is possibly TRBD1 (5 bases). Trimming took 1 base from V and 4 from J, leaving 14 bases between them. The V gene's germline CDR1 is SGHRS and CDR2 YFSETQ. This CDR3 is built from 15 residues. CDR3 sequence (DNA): TGCGCCAGCAGCTTGAGAGTGCAGGGAAGCACTGAAGCTTTCTTT. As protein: CASSLRVQGSTEAFF.

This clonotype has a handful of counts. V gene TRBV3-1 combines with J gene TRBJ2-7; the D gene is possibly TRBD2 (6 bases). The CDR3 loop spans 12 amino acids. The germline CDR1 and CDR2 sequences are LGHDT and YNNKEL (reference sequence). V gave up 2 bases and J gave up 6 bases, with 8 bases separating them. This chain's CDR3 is CASSQRGIEQYF. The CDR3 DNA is TGTGCCAGCAGCCAACGCGGGATCGAGCAGTACTTC.

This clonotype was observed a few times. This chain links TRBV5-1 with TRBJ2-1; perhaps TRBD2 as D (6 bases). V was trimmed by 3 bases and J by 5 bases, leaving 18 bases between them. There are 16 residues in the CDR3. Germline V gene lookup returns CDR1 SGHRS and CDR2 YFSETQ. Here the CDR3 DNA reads TGCGCCAGCAGCTACCGAACTAGCCGCATTAACAATGAGCAGTTCTTC. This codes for CASSYRTSRINNEQFF.

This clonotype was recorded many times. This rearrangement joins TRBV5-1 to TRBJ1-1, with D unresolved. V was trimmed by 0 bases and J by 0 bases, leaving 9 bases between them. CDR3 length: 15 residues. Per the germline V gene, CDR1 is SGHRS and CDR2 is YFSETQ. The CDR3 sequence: CASSLVPELNTEAFF. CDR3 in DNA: TGCGCCAGCAGCTTGGTACCAGAATTGAACACTGAAGCTTTCTTT.

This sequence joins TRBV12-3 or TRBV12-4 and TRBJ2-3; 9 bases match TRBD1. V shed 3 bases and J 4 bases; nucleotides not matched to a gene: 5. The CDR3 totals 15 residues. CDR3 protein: CASSFTGGGADTQYF. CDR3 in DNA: TGTGCCAGCAGTTTTACAGGGGGCGGTGCAGATACGCAGTATTTT.

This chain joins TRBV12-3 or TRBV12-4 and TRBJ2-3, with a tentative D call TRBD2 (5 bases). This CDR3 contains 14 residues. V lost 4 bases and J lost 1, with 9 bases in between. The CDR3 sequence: CASSSEVGTDTQYF. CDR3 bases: TGTGCCAGCAGTTCGGAGGTTGGCACAGATACGCAGTATTTT.

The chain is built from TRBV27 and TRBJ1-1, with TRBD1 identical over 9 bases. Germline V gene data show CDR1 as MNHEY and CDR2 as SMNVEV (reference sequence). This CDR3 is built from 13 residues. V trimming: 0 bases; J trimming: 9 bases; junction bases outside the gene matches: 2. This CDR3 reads CASSLSNRGQAFF. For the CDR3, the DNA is TGTGCCAGCAGTTTATCAAACAGGGGGCAAGCTTTCTTT.

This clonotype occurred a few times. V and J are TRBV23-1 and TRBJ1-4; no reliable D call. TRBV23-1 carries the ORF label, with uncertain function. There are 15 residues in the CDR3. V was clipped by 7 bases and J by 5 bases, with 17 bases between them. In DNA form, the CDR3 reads TGCGCCAGCACCGAATACCGGGGTTTAAATGAAAAACTGTTTTTT. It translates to CASTEYRGLNEKLFF.

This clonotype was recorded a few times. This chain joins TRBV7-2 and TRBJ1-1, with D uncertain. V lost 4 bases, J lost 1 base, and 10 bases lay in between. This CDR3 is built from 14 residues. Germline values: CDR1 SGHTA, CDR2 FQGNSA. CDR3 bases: TGTGCCAGCAGCTCCCGGCGAGGGAACACTGAAGCTTTCTTT. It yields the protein CASSSRRGNTEAFF.

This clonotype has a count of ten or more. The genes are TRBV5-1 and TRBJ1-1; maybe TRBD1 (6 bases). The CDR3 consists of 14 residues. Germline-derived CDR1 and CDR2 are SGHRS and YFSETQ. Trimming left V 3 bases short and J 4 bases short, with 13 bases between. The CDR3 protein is CASSWDGQTTEAFF. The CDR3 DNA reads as TGCGCCAGCAGCTGGGACGGACAGACCACTGAAGCTTTCTTT.

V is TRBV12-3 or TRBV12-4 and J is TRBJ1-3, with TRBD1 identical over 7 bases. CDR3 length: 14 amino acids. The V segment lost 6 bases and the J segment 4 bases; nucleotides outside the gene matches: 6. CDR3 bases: TGTGCCAGCAGATTAAGGGGGCACGGAAACACCATATATTTT. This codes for CASRLRGHGNTIYF.

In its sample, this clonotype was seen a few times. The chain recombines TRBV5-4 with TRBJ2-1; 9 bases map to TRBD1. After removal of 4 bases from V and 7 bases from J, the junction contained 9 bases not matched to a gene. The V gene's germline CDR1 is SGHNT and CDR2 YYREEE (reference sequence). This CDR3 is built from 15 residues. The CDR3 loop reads CASSPRDRDRNEQFF. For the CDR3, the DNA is TGTGCCAGCAGCCCCCGGGACAGGGATAGGAATGAGCAGTTCTTC.

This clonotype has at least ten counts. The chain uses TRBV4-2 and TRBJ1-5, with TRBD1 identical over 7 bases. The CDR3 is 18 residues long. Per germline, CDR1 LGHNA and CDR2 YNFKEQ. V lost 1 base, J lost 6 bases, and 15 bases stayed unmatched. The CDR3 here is CASSQVGVETGTVQPQHF. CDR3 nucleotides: TGTGCCAGCAGCCAAGTAGGGGTCGAGACAGGGACGGTTCAGCCCCAGCATTTT.

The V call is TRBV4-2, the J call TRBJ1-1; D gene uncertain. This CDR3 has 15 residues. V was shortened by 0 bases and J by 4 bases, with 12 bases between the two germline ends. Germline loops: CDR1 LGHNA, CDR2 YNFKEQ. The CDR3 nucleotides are TGTGCCAGCAGCCAAGATGTCGTCAGACCCACTGAAGCTTTCTTT. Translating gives CASSQDVVRPTEAFF.